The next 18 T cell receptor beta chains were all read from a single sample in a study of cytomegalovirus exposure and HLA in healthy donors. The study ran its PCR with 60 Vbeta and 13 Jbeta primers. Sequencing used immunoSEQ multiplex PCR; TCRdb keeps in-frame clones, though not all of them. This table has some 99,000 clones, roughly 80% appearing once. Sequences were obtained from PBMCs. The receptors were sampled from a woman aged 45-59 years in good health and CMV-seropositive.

This CDR3 reads CALRDRFTDTQYF. CDR3 DNA: TGTGCCCTCCGGGACAGATTCACAGATACGCAGTATTTT. J is TRBJ2-3 and V is TRBV6-1; 7 bases map to TRBD1. Germline CDR1 and CDR2: MNHNS and SASEGT. V lost 11 bases to trimming and J lost 2 bases; unmatched junction nucleotides: 7. The length of the CDR3 is 13 residues.

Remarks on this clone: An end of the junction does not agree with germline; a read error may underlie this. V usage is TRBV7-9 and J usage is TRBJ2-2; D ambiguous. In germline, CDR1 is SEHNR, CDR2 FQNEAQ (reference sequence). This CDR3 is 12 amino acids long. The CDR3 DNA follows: TGTTCCAGCAGTCCTCTTTCCGGGGAGCTGTTTTTT. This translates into CSSSPLSGELFF.

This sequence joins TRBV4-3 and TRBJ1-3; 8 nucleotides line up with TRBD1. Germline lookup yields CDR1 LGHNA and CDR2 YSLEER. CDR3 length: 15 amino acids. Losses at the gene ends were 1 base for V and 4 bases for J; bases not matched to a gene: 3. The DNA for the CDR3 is TGCGCCAGCAGCCAAGGGACAGGGACAGGAAACACCATATATTTT. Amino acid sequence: CASSQGTGTGNTIYF.

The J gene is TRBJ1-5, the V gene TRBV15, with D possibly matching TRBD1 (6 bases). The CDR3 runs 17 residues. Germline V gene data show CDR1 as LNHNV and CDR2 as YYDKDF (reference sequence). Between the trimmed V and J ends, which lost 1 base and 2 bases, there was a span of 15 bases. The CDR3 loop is CATSRGRGGFGNQPQHF. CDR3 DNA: TGTGCCACCAGCAGAGGAAGGGGGGGGTTCGGCAATCAGCCCCAGCATTTT.

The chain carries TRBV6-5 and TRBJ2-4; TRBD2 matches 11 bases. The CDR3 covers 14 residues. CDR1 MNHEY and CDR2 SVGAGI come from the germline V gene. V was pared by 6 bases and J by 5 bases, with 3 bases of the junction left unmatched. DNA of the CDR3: TGTGCCAGCAGCCAACTAGCGGGGGAAAACATTCAGTACTTC. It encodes CASSQLAGENIQYF.

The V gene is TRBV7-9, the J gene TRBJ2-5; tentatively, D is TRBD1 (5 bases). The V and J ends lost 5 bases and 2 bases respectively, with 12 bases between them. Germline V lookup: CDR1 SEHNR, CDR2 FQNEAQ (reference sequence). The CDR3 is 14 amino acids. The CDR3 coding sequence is TGTGCCAGCAGCCGGATAGGGGAACAAGAGACCCAGTACTTC. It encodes CASSRIGEQETQYF.

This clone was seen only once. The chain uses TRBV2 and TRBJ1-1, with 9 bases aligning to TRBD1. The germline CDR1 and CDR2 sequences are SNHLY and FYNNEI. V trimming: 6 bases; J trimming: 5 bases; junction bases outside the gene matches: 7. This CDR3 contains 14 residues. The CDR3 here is CASSIQGAGTEAFF. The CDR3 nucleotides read TGTGCCAGCAGCATACAGGGGGCGGGGACTGAAGCTTTCTTT. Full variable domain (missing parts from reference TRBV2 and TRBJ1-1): EPEVTQTPSHQVTQMGQEVILRCVPISNHLYFYWYRQILGQKVEFLVSFYNNEISEKSEIFDDQFSVERPDGSNFTLKIRSTKLEDSAMYFCASSIQGAGTEAFFGQGTRLTVV.

The CDR3 nucleotides are TGTGCCAGCAGCCAAGATTGGACTAGCACAGATACGCAGTATTTT. This codes for CASSQDWTSTDTQYF. The chain has TRBV4-2 and TRBJ2-3; perhaps TRBD2 as D (5 bases). CDR1 is LGHNA and CDR2 is YNFKEQ in the germline V gene. This CDR3 spans 15 amino acids. Trimming took 0 bases from V and 0 from J, leaving 7 bases between them.

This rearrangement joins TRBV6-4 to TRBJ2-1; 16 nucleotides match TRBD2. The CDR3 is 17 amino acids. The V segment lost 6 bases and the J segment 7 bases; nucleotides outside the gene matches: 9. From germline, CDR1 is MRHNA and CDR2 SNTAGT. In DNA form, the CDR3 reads TGTGCCAGCAGCGGGACTAGCGGGGGGGCTAGAGTGAATGAGCAGTTCTTC. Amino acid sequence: CASSGTSGGARVNEQFF.

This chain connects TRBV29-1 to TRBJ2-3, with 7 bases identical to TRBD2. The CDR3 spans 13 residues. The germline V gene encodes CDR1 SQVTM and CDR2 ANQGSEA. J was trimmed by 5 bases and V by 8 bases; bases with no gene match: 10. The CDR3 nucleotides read TGCAGCATTCTAGCGGCAGAGGGAGATACGCAGTATTTT. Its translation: CSILAAEGDTQYF.

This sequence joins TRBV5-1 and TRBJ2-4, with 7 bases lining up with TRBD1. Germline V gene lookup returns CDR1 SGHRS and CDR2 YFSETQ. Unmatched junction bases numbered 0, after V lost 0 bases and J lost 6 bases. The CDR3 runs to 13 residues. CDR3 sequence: CASSLGQGNIQYF. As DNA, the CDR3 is TGCGCCAGCAGCTTGGGACAGGGAAACATTCAGTACTTC. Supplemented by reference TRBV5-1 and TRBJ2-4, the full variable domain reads KAGVTQTPRYLIKTRGQQVTLSCSPISGHRSVSWYQQTPGQGLQFLFEYFSETQRNKGNFPGRFSGRQFSNSRSEMNVSTLELGDSALYLCASSLGQGNIQYFGAGTRLSVL.

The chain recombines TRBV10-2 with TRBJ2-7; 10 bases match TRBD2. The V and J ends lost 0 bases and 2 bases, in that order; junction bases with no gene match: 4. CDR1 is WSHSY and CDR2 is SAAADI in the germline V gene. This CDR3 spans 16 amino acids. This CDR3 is CASSESSGGGPYEQYF. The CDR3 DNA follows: TGCGCCAGCAGTGAGTCGAGCGGGGGGGGACCCTACGAGCAGTACTTC.

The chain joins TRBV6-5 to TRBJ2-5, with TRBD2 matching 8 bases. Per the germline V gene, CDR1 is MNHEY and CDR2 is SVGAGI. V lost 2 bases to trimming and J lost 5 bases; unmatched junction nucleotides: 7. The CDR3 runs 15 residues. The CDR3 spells CASSYGRGEWETQYF. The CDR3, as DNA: TGTGCCAGCAGTTACGGGCGGGGGGAGTGGGAGACCCAGTACTTC.

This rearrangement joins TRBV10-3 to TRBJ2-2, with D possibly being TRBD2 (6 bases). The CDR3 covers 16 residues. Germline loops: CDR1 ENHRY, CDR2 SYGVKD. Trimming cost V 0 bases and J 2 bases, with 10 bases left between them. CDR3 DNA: TGTGCCATCAGTGAGTCTGGCGGGATTAACACCGGGGAGCTGTTTTTT. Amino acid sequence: CAISESGGINTGELFF.

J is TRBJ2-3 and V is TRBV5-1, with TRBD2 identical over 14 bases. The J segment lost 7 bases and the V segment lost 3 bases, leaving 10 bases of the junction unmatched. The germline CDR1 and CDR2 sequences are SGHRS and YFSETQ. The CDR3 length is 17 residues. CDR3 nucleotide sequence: TGCGCCAGCAGCTCCTCCTACGGGACTAGCGGGGGAAATACGCAGTATTTT. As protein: CASSSSYGTSGGNTQYF.

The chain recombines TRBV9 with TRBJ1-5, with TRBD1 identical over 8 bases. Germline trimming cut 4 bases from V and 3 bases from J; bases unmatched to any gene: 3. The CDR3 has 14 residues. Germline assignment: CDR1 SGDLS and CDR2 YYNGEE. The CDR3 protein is CASSRTGLNQPQHF. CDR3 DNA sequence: TGTGCCAGCAGCCGGACAGGGCTCAATCAGCCCCAGCATTTT.

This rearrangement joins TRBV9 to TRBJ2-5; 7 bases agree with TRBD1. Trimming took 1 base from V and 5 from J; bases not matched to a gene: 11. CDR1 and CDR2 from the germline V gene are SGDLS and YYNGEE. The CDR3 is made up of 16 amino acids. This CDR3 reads CASSVSVTGRRETQYF. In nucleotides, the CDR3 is TGTGCCAGCAGCGTATCTGTGACAGGGCGGCGGGAGACCCAGTACTTC.

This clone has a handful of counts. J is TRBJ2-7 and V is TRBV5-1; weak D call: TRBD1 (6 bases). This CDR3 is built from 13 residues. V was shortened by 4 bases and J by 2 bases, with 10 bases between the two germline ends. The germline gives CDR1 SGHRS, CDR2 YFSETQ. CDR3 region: CASSSGQTYEQYF. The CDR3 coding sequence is TGCGCCAGCAGCAGCGGACAGACCTACGAGCAGTACTTC.